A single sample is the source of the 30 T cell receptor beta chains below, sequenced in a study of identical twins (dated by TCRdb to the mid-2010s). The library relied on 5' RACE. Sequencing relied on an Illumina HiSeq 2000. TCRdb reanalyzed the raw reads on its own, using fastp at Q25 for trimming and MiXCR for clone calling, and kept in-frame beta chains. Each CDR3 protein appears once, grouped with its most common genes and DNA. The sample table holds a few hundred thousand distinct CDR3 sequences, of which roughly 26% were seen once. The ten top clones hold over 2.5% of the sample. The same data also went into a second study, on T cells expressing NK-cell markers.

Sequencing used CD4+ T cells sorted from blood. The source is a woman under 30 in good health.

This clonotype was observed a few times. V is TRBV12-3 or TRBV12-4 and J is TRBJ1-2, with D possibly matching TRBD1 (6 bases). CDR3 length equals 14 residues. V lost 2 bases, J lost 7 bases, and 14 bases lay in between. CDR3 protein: CASSLQGIVGGYTF. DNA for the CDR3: TGTGCCAGCAGTTTACAGGGGATAGTAGGTGGCTACACCTTC.

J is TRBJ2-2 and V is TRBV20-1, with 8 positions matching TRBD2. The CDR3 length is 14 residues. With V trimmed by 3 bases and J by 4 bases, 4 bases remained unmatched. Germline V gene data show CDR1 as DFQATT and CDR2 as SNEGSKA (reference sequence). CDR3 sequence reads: CSARGAGGTGELFF. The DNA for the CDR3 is TGCAGTGCTAGGGGTGCGGGGGGCACCGGGGAGCTGTTTTTT.

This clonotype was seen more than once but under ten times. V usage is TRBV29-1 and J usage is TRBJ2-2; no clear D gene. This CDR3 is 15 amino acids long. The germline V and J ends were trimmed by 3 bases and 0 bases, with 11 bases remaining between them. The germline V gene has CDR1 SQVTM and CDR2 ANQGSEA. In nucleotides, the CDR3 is TGCAGCGTTGACGCAGCGAATACGAACACCGGGGAGCTGTTTTTT. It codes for CSVDAANTNTGELFF.

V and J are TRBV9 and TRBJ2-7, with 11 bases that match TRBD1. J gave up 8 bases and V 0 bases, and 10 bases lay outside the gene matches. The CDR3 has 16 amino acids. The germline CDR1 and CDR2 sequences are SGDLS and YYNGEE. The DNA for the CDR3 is TGTGCCAGCAGCGTAGGTTTGGGACAGGGGGATCACAAGCAGTACTTC. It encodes CASSVGLGQGDHKQYF.

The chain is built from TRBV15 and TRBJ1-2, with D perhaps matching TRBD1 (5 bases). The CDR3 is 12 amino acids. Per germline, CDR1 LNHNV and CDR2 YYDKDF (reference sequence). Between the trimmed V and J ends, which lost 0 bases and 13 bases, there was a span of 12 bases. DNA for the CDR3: TGTGCCACCAGCAGAGATGTACAGGCGCGCACCTTC. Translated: CATSRDVQARTF. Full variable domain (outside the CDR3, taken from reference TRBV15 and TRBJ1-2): DAMVIQNPRYQVTQFGKPVTLSCSQTLNHNVMYWYQQKSSQAPKLLFHYYDKDFNNEADTPDNFQSRRPNTSFCFLDIRSPGLGDTAMYLCATSRDVQARTFGSGTRLTVV.

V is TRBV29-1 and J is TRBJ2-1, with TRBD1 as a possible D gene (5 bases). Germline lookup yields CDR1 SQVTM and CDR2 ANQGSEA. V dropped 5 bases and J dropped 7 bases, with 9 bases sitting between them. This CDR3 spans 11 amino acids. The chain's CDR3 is CSVSSGNEQFF. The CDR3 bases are TGCAGCGTTTCGTCAGGGAATGAGCAGTTCTTC.

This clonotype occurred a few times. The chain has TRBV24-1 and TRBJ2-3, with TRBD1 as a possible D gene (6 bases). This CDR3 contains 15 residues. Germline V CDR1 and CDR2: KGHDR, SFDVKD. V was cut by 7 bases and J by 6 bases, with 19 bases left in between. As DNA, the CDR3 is TGTGCCACCAGGAGAGGGGCAGGGGAAGGCGATACGCAGTATTTT. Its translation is CATRRGAGEGDTQYF.

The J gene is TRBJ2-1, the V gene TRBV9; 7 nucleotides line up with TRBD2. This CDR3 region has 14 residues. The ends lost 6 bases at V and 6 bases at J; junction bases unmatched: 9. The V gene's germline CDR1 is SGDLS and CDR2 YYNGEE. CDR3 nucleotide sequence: TGTGCCAGCAAAAAAGGACTAGTGTCCAATGAGCAGTTCTTC. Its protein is CASKKGLVSNEQFF.

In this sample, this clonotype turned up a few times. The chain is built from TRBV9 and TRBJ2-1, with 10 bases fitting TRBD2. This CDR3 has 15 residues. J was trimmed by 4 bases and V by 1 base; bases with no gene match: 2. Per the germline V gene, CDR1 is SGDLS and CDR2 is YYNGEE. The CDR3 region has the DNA TGTGCCAGCAGCGTACAAGCGGGAGGGTACAATGAGCAGTTCTTC. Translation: CASSVQAGGYNEQFF.

The CDR3 DNA is TGTGCCAGCAGCGTACTCGGCCTCTCCACCGATACGCAGTATTTT. It specifies CASSVLGLSTDTQYF. The chain carries TRBV9 and TRBJ2-3; unclear D gene. The CDR3 is 15 amino acids. Trimming removed 1 base at V and 6 bases at J, with 15 bases between. The germline V gene has CDR1 SGDLS and CDR2 YYNGEE.

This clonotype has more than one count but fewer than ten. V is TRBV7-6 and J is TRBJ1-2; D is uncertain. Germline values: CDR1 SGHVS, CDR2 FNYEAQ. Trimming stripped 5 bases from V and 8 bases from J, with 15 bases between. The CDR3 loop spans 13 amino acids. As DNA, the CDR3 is TGTGCCAGCAGCCCCAGCCCAGAGTTGGGCTACACCTTC. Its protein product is CASSPSPELGYTF. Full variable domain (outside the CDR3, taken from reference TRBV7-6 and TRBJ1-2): GAGVSQSPRYKVTKRGQDVALRCDPISGHVSLYWYRQALGQGPEFLTYFNYEAQQDKSGLPNDRFSAERPEGSISTLTIQRTEQRDSAMYRCASSPSPELGYTFGSGTRLTVV.

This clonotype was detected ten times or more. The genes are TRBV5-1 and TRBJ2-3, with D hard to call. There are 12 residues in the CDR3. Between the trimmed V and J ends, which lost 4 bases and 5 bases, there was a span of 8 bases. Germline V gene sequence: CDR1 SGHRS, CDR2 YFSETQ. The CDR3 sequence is CASSLPGDTQYF. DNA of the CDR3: TGCGCCAGCAGCCTGCCCGGAGATACGCAGTATTTT.

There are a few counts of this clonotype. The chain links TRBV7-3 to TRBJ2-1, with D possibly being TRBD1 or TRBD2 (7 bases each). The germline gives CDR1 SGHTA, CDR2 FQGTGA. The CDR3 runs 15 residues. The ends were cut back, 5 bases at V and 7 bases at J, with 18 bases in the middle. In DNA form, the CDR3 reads TGTGCCAGCAGCGTGGGGGAGGGGGCCCCTAATGAGCAGTTCTTC. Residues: CASSVGEGAPNEQFF.

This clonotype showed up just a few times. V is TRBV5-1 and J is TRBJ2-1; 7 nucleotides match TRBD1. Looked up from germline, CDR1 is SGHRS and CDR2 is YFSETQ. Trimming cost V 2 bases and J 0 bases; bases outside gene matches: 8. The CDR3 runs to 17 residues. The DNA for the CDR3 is TGCGCCAGCAGCTTAGGTTACAGGGGCGGCTCCTACAATGAGCAGTTCTTC. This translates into CASSLGYRGGSYNEQFF.

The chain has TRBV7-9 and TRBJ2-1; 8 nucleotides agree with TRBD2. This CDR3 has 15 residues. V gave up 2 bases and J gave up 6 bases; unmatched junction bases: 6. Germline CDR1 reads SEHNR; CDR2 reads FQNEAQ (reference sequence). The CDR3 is CASSLRREGRNEQFF. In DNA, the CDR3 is TGTGCCAGCAGCTTAAGACGGGAGGGCCGCAATGAGCAGTTCTTC.

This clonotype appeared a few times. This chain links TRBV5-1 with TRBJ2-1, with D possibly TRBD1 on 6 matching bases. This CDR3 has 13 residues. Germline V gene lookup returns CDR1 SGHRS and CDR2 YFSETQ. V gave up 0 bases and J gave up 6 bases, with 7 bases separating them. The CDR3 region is CASSLAQGNEQFF. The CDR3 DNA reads TGCGCCAGCAGCTTGGCACAGGGCAATGAGCAGTTCTTC.

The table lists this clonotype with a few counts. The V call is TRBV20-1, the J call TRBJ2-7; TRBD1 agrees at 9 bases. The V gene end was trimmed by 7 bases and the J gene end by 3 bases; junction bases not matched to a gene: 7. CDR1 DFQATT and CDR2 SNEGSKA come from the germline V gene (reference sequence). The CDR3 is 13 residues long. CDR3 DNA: TGCAGTGTCTACGGGACAGGGCGCTACGAGCAGTACTTC. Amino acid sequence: CSVYGTGRYEQYF.

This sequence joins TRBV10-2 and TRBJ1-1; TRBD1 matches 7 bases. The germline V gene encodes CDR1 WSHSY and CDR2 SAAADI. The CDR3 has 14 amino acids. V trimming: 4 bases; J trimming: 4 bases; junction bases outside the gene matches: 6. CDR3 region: CASSAGRGLTEAFF. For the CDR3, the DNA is TGCGCCAGCAGTGCGGGGAGGGGGCTCACTGAAGCTTTCTTT.

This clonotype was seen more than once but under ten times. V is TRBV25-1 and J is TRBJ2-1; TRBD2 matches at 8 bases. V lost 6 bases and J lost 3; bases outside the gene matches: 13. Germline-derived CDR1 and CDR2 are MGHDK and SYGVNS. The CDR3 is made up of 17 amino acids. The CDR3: CASSRDASGRRYNEQFF. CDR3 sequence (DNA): TGTGCCAGCAGCCGAGACGCTAGCGGGCGCCGCTACAATGAGCAGTTCTTC.

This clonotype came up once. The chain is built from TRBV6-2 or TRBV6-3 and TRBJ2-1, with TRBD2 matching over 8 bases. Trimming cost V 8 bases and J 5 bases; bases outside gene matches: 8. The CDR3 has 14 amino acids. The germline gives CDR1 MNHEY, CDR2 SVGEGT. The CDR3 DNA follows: TGTGCCAGCCTTAGCGGGAAGGGCCACAATGAGCAGTTCTTC. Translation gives CASLSGKGHNEQFF.

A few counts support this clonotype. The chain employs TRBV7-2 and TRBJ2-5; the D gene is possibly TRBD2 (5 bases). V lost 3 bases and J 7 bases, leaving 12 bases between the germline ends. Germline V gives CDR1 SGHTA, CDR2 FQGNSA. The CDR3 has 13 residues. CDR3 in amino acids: CASSFRQEGTQYF. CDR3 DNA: TGTGCCAGCAGCTTTCGTCAAGAGGGGACCCAGTACTTC. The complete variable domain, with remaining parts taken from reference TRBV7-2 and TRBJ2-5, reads GAGVSQSPSNKVTEKGKDVELRCDPISGHTALYWYRQSLGQGLEFLIYFQGNSAPDKSGLPSDRFSAERTGGSVSTLTIQRTQQEDSAVYLCASSFRQEGTQYFGPGTRLLVL.

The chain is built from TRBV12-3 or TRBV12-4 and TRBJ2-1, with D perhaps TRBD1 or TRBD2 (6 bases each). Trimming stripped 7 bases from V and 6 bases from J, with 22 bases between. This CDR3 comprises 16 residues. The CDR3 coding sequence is TGTGCCAGCACCGCAAGGGGGACTGGCAGGGTCAATGAGCAGTTCTTC. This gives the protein CASTARGTGRVNEQFF.

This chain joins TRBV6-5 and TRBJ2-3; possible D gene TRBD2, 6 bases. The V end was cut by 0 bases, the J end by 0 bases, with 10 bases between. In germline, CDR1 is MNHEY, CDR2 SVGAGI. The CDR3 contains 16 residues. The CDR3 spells CASSYSSGHSTDTQYF. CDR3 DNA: TGTGCCAGCAGTTACTCTAGCGGCCACAGCACAGATACGCAGTATTTT.

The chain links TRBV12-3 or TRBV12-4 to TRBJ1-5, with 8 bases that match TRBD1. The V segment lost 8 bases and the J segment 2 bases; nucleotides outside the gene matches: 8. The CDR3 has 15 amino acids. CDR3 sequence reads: CASGRTGMGNQPQHF. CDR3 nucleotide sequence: TGTGCCAGCGGGCGGACAGGGATGGGCAATCAGCCCCAGCATTTT.

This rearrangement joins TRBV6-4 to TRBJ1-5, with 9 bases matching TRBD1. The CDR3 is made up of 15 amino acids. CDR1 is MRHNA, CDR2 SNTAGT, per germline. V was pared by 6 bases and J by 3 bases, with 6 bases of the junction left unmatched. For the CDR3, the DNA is TGTGCCAGCAGCTACAGGACAGGGGTCAATCAGCCCCAGCATTTT. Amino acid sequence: CASSYRTGVNQPQHF.

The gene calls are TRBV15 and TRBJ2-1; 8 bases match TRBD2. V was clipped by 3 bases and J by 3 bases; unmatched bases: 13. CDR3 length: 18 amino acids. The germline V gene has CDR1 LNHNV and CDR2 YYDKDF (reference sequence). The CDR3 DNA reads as TGTGCCACCAGCAGCGGGGGGGCTAGCGGGTTCTACTACAATGAGCAGTTCTTC. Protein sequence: CATSSGGASGFYYNEQFF. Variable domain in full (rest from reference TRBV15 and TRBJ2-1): DAMVIQNPRYQVTQFGKPVTLSCSQTLNHNVMYWYQQKSSQAPKLLFHYYDKDFNNEADTPDNFQSRRPNTSFCFLDIRSPGLGDTAMYLCATSSGGASGFYYNEQFFGPGTRLTVL.

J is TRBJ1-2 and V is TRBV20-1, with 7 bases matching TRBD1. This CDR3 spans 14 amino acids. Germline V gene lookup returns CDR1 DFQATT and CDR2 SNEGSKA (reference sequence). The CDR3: CSPRDRATLGGYTF. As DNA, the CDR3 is TGCAGCCCTAGAGACAGGGCGACTTTAGGTGGCTACACCTTC.

CDR3: CASRETRTIQETQYF. The CDR3 DNA is TGTGCCAGCCGAGAAACTCGAACCATACAAGAGACCCAGTACTTC. V is TRBV11-2 and J is TRBJ2-5; D unclear. Trimming took 8 bases from V and 2 from J, leaving 18 bases between them. Germline V gives CDR1 SGHAT, CDR2 FQNNGV. This CDR3 spans 15 amino acids.

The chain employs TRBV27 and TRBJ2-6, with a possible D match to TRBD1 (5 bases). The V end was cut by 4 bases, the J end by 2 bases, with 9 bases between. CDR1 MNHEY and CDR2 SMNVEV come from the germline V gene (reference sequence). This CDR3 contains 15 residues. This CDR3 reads CASSSDRTGANVLTF. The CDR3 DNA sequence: TGTGCCAGCAGTTCTGACAGAACTGGGGCCAACGTCCTGACTTTC.

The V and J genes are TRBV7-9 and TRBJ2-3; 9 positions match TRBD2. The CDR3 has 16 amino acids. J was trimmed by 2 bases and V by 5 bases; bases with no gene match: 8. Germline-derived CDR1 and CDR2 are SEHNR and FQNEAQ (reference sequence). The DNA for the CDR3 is TGTGCCAGCAGCCTAGGACTAGCGTACATCACAGATACGCAGTATTTT. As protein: CASSLGLAYITDTQYF.